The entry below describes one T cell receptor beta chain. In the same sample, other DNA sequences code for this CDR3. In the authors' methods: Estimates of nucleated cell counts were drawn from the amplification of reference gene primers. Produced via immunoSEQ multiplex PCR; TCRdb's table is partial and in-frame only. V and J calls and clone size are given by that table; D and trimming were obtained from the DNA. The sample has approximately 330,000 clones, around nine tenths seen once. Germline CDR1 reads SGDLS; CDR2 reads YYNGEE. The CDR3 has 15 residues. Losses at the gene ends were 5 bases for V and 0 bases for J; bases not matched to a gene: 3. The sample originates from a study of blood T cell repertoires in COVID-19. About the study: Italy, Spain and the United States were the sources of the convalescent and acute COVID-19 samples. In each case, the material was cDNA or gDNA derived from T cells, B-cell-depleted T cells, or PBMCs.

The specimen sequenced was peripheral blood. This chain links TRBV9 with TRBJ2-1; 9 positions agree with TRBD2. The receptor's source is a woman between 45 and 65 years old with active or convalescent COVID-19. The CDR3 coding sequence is TGTGCCAGCAGTATTAGCGGGAGCTCCTACAATGAGCAGTTCTTC. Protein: CASSISGSSYNEQFF.